This TCR beta chain was captured by sequencing in a study of T-cell reconstitution after alpha-beta-depleted transplantation in children. V lost 7 bases to trimming and J lost 1 base, with 23 bases between them. The CDR3 runs to 17 residues. Per the germline V gene, CDR1 is MDHEN and CDR2 is SYDVKM. The study's findings and limits: Approximately two months post-transplant, alpha-beta T cells reportedly originated from several hundred expanded graft clones. After transplant, high TCRbeta diversity at day 60 in some patients arose from surviving recipient T cells and thymic progenitors.

The authors prepared the TCRbeta library with unique molecular identifiers. MiXCR, applied by TCRdb to the PCR reads, yields one record per CDR3 protein. The sample consists of some 550,000 distinct CDR3 sequences, approximately 22% of them appearing once. About this clonotype itself: Antigen: not known.

The sample was PBMCs, mostly from graft donor cells, taken 360 days after TCRalphabeta/CD19-depleted stem cell transplant. The receptor's source is a boy younger than two who had a stem cell transplant for acute myeloid leukemia, so the T cells may come from the graft donor. The chain uses TRBV28 and TRBJ2-7, with a tentative D call TRBD1 (7 bases). DNA for the CDR3: TGTGCCAGCAAGCCAACTACCTGGCGGGGACAGTCCTACGAGCAGTACGTC. Protein product: CASKPTTWRGQSYEQYV.